This T cell receptor beta chain was found in a study of shared clonotypes between healthy human individuals. Per the germline V gene, CDR1 is SNHLY and CDR2 is FYNNEI. CDR3 length: 15 amino acids. The trim removed 4 bases at V and 4 bases at J, leaving 5 bases unmatched. A note on this clone: What it binds is unknown.

In the original workflow: In the immunoSEQ data, sequences were junction-only and lacked quality scores, so filtering differed. Assay: immunoSEQ multiplex PCR; the TCRdb copy retains only in-frame clones and omits some. That table is the source of V, J and clone size, and D and trimming were worked out from the DNA. The repertoire holds 2 million to 3 million clones, with about 92% as singletons. Study-wide findings and caveats: Of the naive CD4 clonotypes, about 5% were shared across several donors. Some clonotypes were shared by all four sorted-subset donors, while others were not shared. The non-shared ones had lower generation probabilities than the shared ones.

This TCR was sampled from a man between 18 and 29 years old in good health. The chain uses TRBV2 and TRBJ2-3; TRBD2 matches 10 bases. Sequenced sample: naive CD4+ T cells sorted from blood. Subset given: CD45RA+ positively selected. In nucleotides, the CDR3 is TGTGCCAGCAGTGGAGGGACTAGCGTTGCAGATACGCAGTATTTT. It encodes CASSGGTSVADTQYF.